The 15 T cell receptor beta chains reported below all come from one sample, sequenced in a study of blood T cell repertoires in COVID-19. Here immunoSEQ multiplex PCR was the method, and the copy in TCRdb shows in-frame clones only, minus some. This sample carries fewer than 300,000 clones, around four fifths of them seen once, and the ten largest clones take roughly 5.8%. What was sequenced was peripheral blood. The source is a man older than 75 with acute or convalescent COVID-19.

J is TRBJ1-1 and V is TRBV5-1, with D perhaps matching TRBD1 (5 bases). CDR1 is SGHRS, CDR2 YFSETQ, per germline. The CDR3 is 15 residues long. Between the trimmed V and J ends, which lost 3 bases and 1 base, there was a span of 13 bases. This CDR3 is CASSSTSGGNTEAFF. In DNA, the CDR3 is TGCGCCAGCAGCTCGACCTCCGGGGGGAACACTGAAGCTTTCTTT.

The gene calls are TRBV9 and TRBJ2-1; D is possibly TRBD1 (5 bases). CDR3 length equals 14 residues. Germline V CDR1 and CDR2: SGDLS, YYNGEE. V gave up 2 bases and J gave up 6 bases, with 12 bases separating them. The CDR3 DNA sequence: TGTGCCAGCAGCGTTGACAGCGCAACCAATGAGCAGTTCTTC. It is translated as CASSVDSATNEQFF.

This chain uses TRBV19 with TRBJ1-2; D is uncertain. V lost 5 bases and J lost 8, with 9 bases in between. Germline assignment: CDR1 LNHDA and CDR2 SQIVND (reference sequence). The CDR3 is made up of 11 amino acids. In DNA form, the CDR3 reads TGTGCCAGTAGTGTTTCAGTGGGCTACACCTTC. Translating it yields CASSVSVGYTF.

V gene TRBV30 combines with J gene TRBJ2-7, with 8 bases fitting TRBD1. The CDR3 spans 13 residues. The germline gives CDR1 GTSNPN, CDR2 SVGIG (reference sequence). Trimming took 2 bases from V and 2 from J; bases not matched to a gene: 2. DNA for the CDR3: TGTGCCTGGAGTACAGGGGGGACCTACGAGCAGTACTTC. It codes for CAWSTGGTYEQYF.

J is TRBJ2-1 and V is TRBV18; 9 positions match TRBD2. This CDR3 has 15 amino acids. Trimming removed 0 bases from V and 8 bases from J; junction bases left unmatched: 5. Germline CDR1 KGHSH, CDR2 LQKENI. DNA of the CDR3: TGTGCCAGCTCACCACCGGGACTAGCCGCCCATGAGCAGTTCTTC. Translated: CASSPPGLAAHEQFF.

The chain combines TRBV5-5 with TRBJ1-1; possible D gene TRBD1, 5 bases. This CDR3 region has 15 residues. V lost 0 bases, J lost 0 bases, and 9 bases lay in between. Germline CDR1 SGHKS, CDR2 YYEKEE (reference sequence). In DNA, the CDR3 is TGTGCCAGCAGCTTGGTCGCAGGGATGAACACTGAAGCTTTCTTT. Amino acids: CASSLVAGMNTEAFF. The entire variable domain, with the rest obtained from reference TRBV5-5 and TRBJ1-1, is as follows: DAGVTQSPTHLIKTRGQQVTLRCSPISGHKSVSWYQQVLGQGPQFIFQYYEKEERGRGNFPDRFSARQFPNYSSELNVNALLLGDSALYLCASSLVAGMNTEAFFGQGTRLTVV.

V is TRBV10-3 and J is TRBJ2-6; 9 bases align to TRBD1. From germline, CDR1 is ENHRY and CDR2 SYGVKD. The CDR3 sequence is 16 residues long. V lost 7 bases, J lost 3 bases, and 7 bases stayed unmatched. CDR3 amino acids: CAIKQGAIGGANVLTF. The CDR3 DNA reads as TGTGCCATCAAACAGGGGGCGATAGGTGGGGCCAACGTCCTGACTTTC.

CDR3 nucleotides: TGTGCCACGAGACAGGGCCTGAACACTGAAGCTTTCTTT. Protein product: CATRQGLNTEAFF. V and J are TRBV28 and TRBJ1-1; 7 bases map to TRBD1. Per germline, CDR1 MDHEN and CDR2 SYDVKM. The CDR3 is 13 amino acids. J gave up 0 bases and V 10 bases, and 5 bases lay outside the gene matches.

V gene TRBV4-1 combines with J gene TRBJ1-6; D gene ambiguous. Germline V gene sequence: CDR1 MGHRA, CDR2 YSYEKL. The CDR3 covers 16 residues. V lost 0 bases and J lost 9, with 15 bases in between. In nucleotides, the CDR3 is TGCGCCAGCAGCCAAGAAGCGGGGAGTTTAGGTTCACCCCTCCACTTT. This codes for CASSQEAGSLGSPLHF.

V is TRBV5-1 and J is TRBJ2-7, with D perhaps matching TRBD1 (7 bases). Looked up from germline, CDR1 is SGHRS and CDR2 is YFSETQ. V was clipped by 4 bases and J by 4 bases, with 18 bases between them. This CDR3 comprises 15 residues. The CDR3 bases are TGCGCCAGCAGCCCGACCGCCGGGGGACAGTACGAGCAGTACTTC. Protein: CASSPTAGGQYEQYF. The full variable domain, with the rest looked up from reference TRBV5-1 and TRBJ2-7, is KAGVTQTPRYLIKTRGQQVTLSCSPISGHRSVSWYQQTPGQGLQFLFEYFSETQRNKGNFPGRFSGRQFSNSRSEMNVSTLELGDSALYLCASSPTAGGQYEQYFGPGTRLTVT.

V is TRBV3-1 (or the pseudogene TRBV3-2) and J is TRBJ2-1, with D perhaps TRBD1 (6 bases). This CDR3 region has 18 residues. The V and J ends lost 0 bases and 0 bases respectively, with 15 bases between them. Looked up from germline, CDR1 is LGHDT and CDR2 is YNNKEL (reference sequence). CDR3 sequence reads: CASSQEAPGHYSYNEQFF. DNA of the CDR3: TGTGCCAGCAGCCAAGAGGCCCCGGGACATTACTCCTACAATGAGCAGTTCTTC.

The chain links TRBV7-2 to TRBJ2-5; 7 bases are a match to TRBD2. The CDR3 loop spans 14 amino acids. V lost 4 bases to trimming and J lost 4 bases; unmatched junction nucleotides: 6. CDR1 and CDR2 from the germline V gene are SGHTA and FQGNSA. CDR3 region: CASSSRLAGETQYF. The CDR3 DNA sequence: TGTGCCAGCAGCTCCCGACTAGCAGGAGAGACCCAGTACTTC.

The rearrangement uses TRBV28 and TRBJ1-4; TRBD1 is a possible D gene (6 bases). The V end lost 7 bases, the J end lost 8 bases, and 17 bases lay between the germline ends. There are 14 residues in the CDR3. The germline CDR1 and CDR2 sequences are MDHEN and SYDVKM. The chain's CDR3 is CASTIQGLSEKLFF. Here the CDR3 DNA reads TGTGCCAGCACGATACAGGGTCTTAGCGAAAAACTGTTTTTT.

This clone was counted a single time. This chain uses TRBV6-1 with TRBJ1-6; possibly TRBD1 for D (6 bases). This CDR3 has 15 residues. V shed 3 bases and J shed 6 bases, with 12 bases lying between them. The germline V gene has CDR1 MNHNS and CDR2 SASEGT. The CDR3, as DNA: TGTGCCAGCAGTGAGCGCGGACAGTTTAATTCACCCCTCCACTTT. It is translated as CASSERGQFNSPLHF.

V and J are TRBV6-2 or TRBV6-3 and TRBJ2-5, with D possibly being TRBD1 (5 bases). Germline CDR1 and CDR2: MNHEY and SVGEGT. This CDR3 is built from 13 residues. The germline V and J ends were trimmed by 4 bases and 9 bases, with 15 bases remaining between them. For the CDR3, the DNA is TGTGCCAGCAGTTTTTTGGGGCAAGGGGCCCAGTACTTC. It codes for CASSFLGQGAQYF.